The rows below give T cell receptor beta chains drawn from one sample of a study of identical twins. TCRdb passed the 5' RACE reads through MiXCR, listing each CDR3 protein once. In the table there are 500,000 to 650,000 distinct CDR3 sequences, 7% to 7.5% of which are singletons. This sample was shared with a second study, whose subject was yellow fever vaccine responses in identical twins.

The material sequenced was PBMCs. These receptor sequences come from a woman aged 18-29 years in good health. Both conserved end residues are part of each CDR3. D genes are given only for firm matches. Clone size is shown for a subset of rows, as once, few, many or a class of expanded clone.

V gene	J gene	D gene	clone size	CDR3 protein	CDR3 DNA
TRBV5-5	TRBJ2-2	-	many	CASSLYVSSNTGELFF	TGTGCCAGCAGCTTGTATGTCAGCTCGAACACCGGGGAGCTGTTTTTT
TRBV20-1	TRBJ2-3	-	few	CSVRQGVAELDTQYF	TGCAGTGTTAGGCAGGGGGTAGCGGAGTTGGATACGCAGTATTTT
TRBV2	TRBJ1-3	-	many	CASSDSIDTIYF	TGTGCCAGCAGTGACTCCATTGACACCATATATTTT
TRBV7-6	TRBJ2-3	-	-	CASSAEGVTDTQYF	TGTGCCAGCTCCGCTGAGGGGGTCACAGATACGCAGTATTTT
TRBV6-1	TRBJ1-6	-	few	CASSGDARIPLHF	TGTGCCAGCTCAGGGGACGCTCGCATCCCCCTCCACTTT
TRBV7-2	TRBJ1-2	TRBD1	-	CASSPGGTGTNYVYTF	TGTGCCAGCAGCCCAGGAGGGACAGGGACTAACTATGTCTACACCTTC
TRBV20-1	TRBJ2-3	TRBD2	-	CSARQRAGETDTQYF	TGCAGTGCTAGGCAACGCGCGGGAGAGACAGATACGCAGTATTTT
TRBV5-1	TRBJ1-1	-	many	CASSWGDSSGNTEAFF	TGCGCCAGCAGTTGGGGAGACAGCTCGGGGAACACTGAAGCTTTCTTT
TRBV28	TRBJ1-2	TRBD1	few	CASRLGQGAGYTF	TGTGCCAGCAGGCTGGGACAGGGGGCTGGCTACACCTTC
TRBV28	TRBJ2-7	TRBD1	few	CASRRDRVEQYF	TGTGCCAGCAGAAGGGACAGGGTCGAGCAGTACTTC
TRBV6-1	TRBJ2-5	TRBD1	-	CASSEGRGLETQYF	TGTGCCAGCAGTGAAGGCAGGGGGCTTGAGACCCAGTACTTC
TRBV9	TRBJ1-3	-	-	CASSVGPVTGNTIYF	TGTGCCAGCAGCGTAGGTCCGGTCACTGGAAACACCATATATTTT
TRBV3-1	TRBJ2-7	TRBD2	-	CASSRGTSGFKEQYF	TGTGCCAGCAGCCGAGGGACTAGCGGTTTTAAGGAGCAGTACTTC
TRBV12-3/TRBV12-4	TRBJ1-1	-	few	CASSLVGAVGAFF	TGTGCCAGCAGTTTGGTGGGGGCTGTAGGAGCTTTCTTT
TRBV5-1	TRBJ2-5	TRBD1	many	CASSTGQGMVKTQYF	TGCGCCAGCAGCACCGGACAGGGGATGGTGAAGACCCAGTACTTC
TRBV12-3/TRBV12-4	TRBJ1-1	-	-	CASRLDSNTEAFF	TGTGCCAGCAGACTGGACAGCAACACTGAAGCTTTCTTT
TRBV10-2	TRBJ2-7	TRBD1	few	CASSETDRVSYEQYF	TGCGCCAGCAGTGAGACGGACAGGGTTTCCTACGAGCAGTACTTC
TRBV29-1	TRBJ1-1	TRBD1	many	CSARARGKAEAFF	TGCAGCGCCCGGGCCAGGGGGAAGGCTGAAGCTTTCTTT
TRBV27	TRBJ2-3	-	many	CASSLVGPDTQYF	TGTGCCAGCAGTTTGGTGGGGCCAGATACGCAGTATTTT
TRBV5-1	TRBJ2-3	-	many	CASSLQGSPTDTQYF	TGCGCCAGCAGCTTACAGGGCTCCCCAACAGATACGCAGTATTTT
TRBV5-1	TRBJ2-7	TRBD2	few	CASSLAGLAGPYEQYF	TGCGCCAGCAGCTTGGCCGGGCTAGCGGGCCCCTACGAGCAGTACTTC
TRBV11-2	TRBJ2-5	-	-	CASSGGPGAETQYF	TGTGCCAGCAGCGGGGGACCAGGAGCGGAGACCCAGTACTTC
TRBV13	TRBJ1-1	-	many	CASSRRDGRANTEAFF	TGTGCCAGCAGCCGCCGAGACGGCCGAGCGAACACTGAAGCTTTCTTT
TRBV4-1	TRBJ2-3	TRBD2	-	CASGRTSGSVDTQYF	TGCGCCTCCGGGAGGACTAGCGGGAGTGTGGATACGCAGTATTTT
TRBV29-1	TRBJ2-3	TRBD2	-	CSVERTSGPTDTQYF	TGCAGCGTCGAAAGGACTAGCGGACCCACAGATACGCAGTATTTT
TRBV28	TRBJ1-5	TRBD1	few	CASRKGAMGQPQHF	TGTGCCAGCAGGAAGGGGGCGATGGGTCAGCCCCAGCATTTT
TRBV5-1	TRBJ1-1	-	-	CASSLDGRGTEAFF	TGCGCCAGCAGCTTGGACGGGAGAGGCACTGAAGCTTTCTTT
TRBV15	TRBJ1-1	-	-	CATRAAGGAEAFF	TGTGCCACCAGAGCCGCGGGAGGGGCTGAAGCTTTCTTT
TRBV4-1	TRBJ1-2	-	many	CASSLDPGLSNYGYTF	TGCGCCAGCAGCCTTGATCCGGGACTCTCTAACTATGGCTACACCTTC
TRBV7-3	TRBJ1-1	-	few	CASSLTLEAEAFF	TGTGCCAGCAGCTTAACGTTGGAAGCTGAAGCTTTCTTT
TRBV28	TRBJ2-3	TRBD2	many	CASSLIGLAGSTDTQYF	TGTGCCAGCAGTTTAATCGGTCTAGCGGGTAGCACAGATACGCAGTATTTT
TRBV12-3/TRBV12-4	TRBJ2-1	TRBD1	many	CASSPGQGGINEQFF	TGTGCCAGCAGCCCCGGACAGGGAGGTATTAATGAGCAGTTCTTC
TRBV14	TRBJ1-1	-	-	CASSQDPPGNTEAFF	TGTGCCAGCAGCCAAGACCCACCAGGGAACACTGAAGCTTTCTTT
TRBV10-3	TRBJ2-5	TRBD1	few	CAISVAGTEEETQYF	TGTGCCATCAGCGTCGCCGGGACAGAAGAAGAGACCCAGTACTTC
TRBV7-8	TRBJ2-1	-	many	CASSITRVSGSYNEQFF	TGTGCCAGCAGCATTACTAGGGTATCGGGCTCCTACAATGAGCAGTTCTTC
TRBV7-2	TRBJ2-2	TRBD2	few	CASSPTRLAGVTGELFF	TGTGCCAGCAGCCCGACCCGGCTAGCGGGGGTAACTGGGGAGCTGTTTTTT
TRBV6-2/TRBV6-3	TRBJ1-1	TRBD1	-	CASSYFRTGSPPSEAFF	TGTGCCAGCAGTTACTTCCGGACAGGGTCACCCCCCTCTGAAGCTTTCTTT